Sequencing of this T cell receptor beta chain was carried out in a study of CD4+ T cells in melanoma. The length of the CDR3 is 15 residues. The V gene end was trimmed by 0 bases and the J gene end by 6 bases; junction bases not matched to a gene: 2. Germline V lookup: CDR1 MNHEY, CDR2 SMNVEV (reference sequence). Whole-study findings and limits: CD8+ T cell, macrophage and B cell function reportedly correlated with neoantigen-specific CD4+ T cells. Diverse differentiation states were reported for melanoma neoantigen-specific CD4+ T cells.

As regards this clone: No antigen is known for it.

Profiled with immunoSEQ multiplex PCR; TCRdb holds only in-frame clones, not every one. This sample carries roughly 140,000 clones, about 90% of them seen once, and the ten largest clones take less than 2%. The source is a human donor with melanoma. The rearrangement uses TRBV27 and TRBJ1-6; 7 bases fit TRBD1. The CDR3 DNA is TGTGCCAGCAGTTTATCACGACAGGGTAATTCACCCCTCCACTTT. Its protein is CASSLSRQGNSPLHF.